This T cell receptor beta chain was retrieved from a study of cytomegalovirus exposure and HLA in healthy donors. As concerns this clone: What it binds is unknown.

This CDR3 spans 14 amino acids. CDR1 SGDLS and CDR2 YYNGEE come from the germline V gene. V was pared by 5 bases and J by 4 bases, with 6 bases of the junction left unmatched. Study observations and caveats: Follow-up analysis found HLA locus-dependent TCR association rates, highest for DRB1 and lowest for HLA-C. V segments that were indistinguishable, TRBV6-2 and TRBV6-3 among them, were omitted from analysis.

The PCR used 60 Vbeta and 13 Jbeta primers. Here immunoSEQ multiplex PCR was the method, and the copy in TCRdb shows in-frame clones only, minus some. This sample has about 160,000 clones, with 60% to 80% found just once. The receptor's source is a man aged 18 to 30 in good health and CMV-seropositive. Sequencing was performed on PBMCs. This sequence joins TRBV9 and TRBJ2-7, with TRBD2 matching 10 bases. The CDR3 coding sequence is TGTGCCAGCAGTGCTAGCGGGAGAGCGTACGAGCAGTACTTC. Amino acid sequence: CASSASGRAYEQYF.